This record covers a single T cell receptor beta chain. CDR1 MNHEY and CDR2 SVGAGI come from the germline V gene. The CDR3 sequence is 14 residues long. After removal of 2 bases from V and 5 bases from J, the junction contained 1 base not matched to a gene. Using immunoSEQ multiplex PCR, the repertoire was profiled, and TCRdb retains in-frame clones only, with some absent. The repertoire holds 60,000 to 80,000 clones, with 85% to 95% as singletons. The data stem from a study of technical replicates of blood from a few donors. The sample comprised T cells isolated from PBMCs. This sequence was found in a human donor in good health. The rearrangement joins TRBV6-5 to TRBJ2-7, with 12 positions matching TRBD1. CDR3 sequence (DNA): TGTGCCAGCAGTTACGGGACAGGGGGCAACGAGCAGTACTTC. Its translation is CASSYGTGGNEQYF.